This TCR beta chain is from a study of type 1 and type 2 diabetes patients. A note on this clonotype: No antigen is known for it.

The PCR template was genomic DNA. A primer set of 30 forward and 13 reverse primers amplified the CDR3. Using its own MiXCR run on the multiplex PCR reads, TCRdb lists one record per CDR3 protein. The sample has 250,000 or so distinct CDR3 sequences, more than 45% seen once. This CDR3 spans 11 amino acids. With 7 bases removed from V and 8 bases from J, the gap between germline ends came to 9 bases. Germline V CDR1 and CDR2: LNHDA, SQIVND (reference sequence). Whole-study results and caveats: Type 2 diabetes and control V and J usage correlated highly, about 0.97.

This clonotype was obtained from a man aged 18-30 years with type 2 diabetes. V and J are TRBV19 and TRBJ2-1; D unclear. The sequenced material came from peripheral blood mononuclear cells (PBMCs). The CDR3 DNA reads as TGTGCCAGTACCGGGTACGATGAGCAGTTCTTC. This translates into CASTGYDEQFF.